This T cell receptor (beta chain) was observed in a study of blood T cell repertoires in COVID-19. The overall study: Donors in the United States, Italy and Spain gave samples during acute or convalescent COVID-19. From T cells, B-cell-depleted T cells, or PBMCs came the material, which was cDNA or gDNA.

The CDR3 consists of 15 residues. V trimming: 6 bases; J trimming: 4 bases; junction bases outside the gene matches: 10. From germline, CDR1 is SGHRS and CDR2 YFSETQ. Methods used by the authors: By means of reference gene primer amplification, nucleated cell counts were estimated. The protocol was immunoSEQ multiplex PCR, while the TCRdb copy is restricted to in-frame clones and leaves out a portion. That table furnishes V, J and clone size, whereas the DNA furnished D and trimming. The data hold around 230,000 clones, with roughly 87% observed a single time. The chain links TRBV5-1 to TRBJ2-4; TRBD2 matches at 7 bases. This receptor was obtained from a man in his fifties or sixties who had recovered from COVID-19. The sample consisted of peripheral blood. For the CDR3, the DNA is TGCGCCAGCACCCCCTCGTGGCGGGAGAAAAACATTCAGTACTTC. It codes for CASTPSWREKNIQYF.